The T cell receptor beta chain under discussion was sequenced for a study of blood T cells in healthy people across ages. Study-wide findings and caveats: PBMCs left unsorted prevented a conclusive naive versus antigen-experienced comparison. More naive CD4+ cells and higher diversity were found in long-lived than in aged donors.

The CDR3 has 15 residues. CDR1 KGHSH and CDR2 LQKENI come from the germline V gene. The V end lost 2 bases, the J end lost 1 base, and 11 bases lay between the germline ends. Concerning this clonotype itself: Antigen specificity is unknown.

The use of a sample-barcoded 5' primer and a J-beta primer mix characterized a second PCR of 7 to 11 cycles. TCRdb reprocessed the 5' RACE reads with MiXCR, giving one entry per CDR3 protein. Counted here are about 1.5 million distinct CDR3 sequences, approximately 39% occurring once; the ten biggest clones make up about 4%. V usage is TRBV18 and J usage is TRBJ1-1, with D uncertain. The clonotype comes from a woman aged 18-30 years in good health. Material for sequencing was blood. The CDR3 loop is CASSPIENRNTEAFF. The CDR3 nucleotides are TGTGCCAGCTCACCAATAGAAAACAGGAACACTGAAGCTTTCTTT. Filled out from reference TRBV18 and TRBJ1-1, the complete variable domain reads NAGVMQNPRHLVRRRGQEARLRCSPMKGHSHVYWYRQLPEEGLKFMVYLQKENIIDESGMPKERFSAEFPKEGPSILRIQQVVRGDSAAYFCASSPIENRNTEAFFGQGTRLTVV.